The sequence of this T cell receptor beta chain was determined in a study of T cells after somatic rescue of genetic block. The table came from immunoSEQ multiplex PCR; TCRdb's copy has only in-frame clones and leaves some out. The table has about 11,000 clones, approximately 74% seen once. CDR3 length equals 16 residues. The germline CDR1 and CDR2 sequences are SGHDT and YYEEEE. The V segment lost 3 bases and the J segment 6 bases; nucleotides outside the gene matches: 7. The clonotype was recovered from a boy younger than 18. The genes are TRBV5-6 and TRBJ2-5; 14 bases align to TRBD2. Sequenced sample: peripheral blood mononuclear cells (PBMCs). In nucleotides, the CDR3 is TGTGCCAGCAGCTCCGGGACTAGCGGGAGTAGAAAGACCCAGTACTTC. This encodes CASSSGTSGSRKTQYF.